These 24 T cell receptor beta chains originate from one sample sequenced in a study of blood T cell repertoires in COVID-19. Method: immunoSEQ multiplex PCR; TCRdb's copy keeps in-frame clones and lacks some. The table has roughly 220,000 clones, around 80% seen once. Sample: PBMCs or T cells enriched from blood (not recorded which). The origin of the receptors is a man younger than 40 with acute COVID-19.

The chain has TRBV18 and TRBJ1-4; D gene uncertain. The ends were cut back, 4 bases at V and 4 bases at J, with 10 bases in the middle. The CDR3 loop spans 14 amino acids. Germline lookup yields CDR1 KGHSH and CDR2 LQKENI. The CDR3 bases are TGTGCCAGCTCACAACGGGAACATAATGAAAAACTGTTTTTT. Amino acids: CASSQREHNEKLFF.

The count of this clone is one. The chain couples TRBV11-3 to TRBJ2-3; TRBD2 is a possible D gene (6 bases). The germline V and J ends were trimmed by 1 base and 2 bases, with 10 bases remaining between them. The CDR3 contains 15 residues. Germline V gene lookup returns CDR1 SGHNT and CDR2 YENEEA. CDR3 in amino acids: CASSLGGGPTDTQYF. The CDR3 DNA follows: TGTGCCAGCAGCTTAGGGGGAGGCCCCACAGATACGCAGTATTTT.

The CDR3 loop is CASSGLGGAYGYTF. The CDR3, as DNA: TGTGCCAGCAGCGGGCTTGGGGGCGCCTATGGCTACACCTTC. The J gene is TRBJ1-2, the V gene TRBV2, with D perhaps TRBD1 (6 bases). Trimming shortened V by 6 bases and J by 4 bases, and 15 bases separated the two germline ends. Germline V gene data show CDR1 as SNHLY and CDR2 as FYNNEI. The CDR3 totals 14 residues.

This clone was detected only once. J is TRBJ2-7 and V is TRBV7-3; 8 nucleotides agree with TRBD1. The CDR3 totals 15 residues. Trimming cost V 1 base and J 5 bases; bases outside gene matches: 7. The germline V gene has CDR1 SGHTA and CDR2 FQGTGA. Here the CDR3 DNA reads TGTGCCAGCAGCTTAATGCAGGGGGCTTTTAACGAGCAGTACTTC. Residues: CASSLMQGAFNEQYF. Looking up the rest from reference TRBV7-3 and TRBJ2-7 gives the full variable domain: GAGVSQTPSNKVTEKGKYVELRCDPISGHTALYWYRQSLGQGPEFLIYFQGTGAADDSGLPNDRFFAVRPEGSVSTLKIQRTERGDSAVYLCASSLMQGAFNEQYFGPGTRLTVT.

The rearrangement joins TRBV9 to TRBJ2-1; possible D gene TRBD1, 6 bases. The CDR3 has 16 residues. CDR1 and CDR2 (germline): SGDLS, YYNGEE. V lost 1 base and J lost 12, with 23 bases in between. CDR3 nucleotide sequence: TGTGCCAGCAGCGTATACCCGGGGACACCGGTAGGGGGGCAGTTCTTC. Amino acids: CASSVYPGTPVGGQFF.

The chain has TRBV30 and TRBJ1-2; TRBD1 aligns across 8 bases. V lost 5 bases, J lost 6 bases, and 8 bases stayed unmatched. Germline V gene sequence: CDR1 GTSNPN, CDR2 SVGIG (reference sequence). This CDR3 is built from 13 residues. In nucleotides, the CDR3 is TGTGCCTGGCCTACCCAGACAGGGGATGGCTACACCTTC. Translating it yields CAWPTQTGDGYTF.

The rearrangement joins TRBV19 to TRBJ2-7; 10 nucleotides align to TRBD1. The CDR3 length is 20 residues. Germline assignment: CDR1 LNHDA and CDR2 SQIVND (reference sequence). The trim removed 4 bases at V and 6 bases at J, leaving 24 bases unmatched. The CDR3 region has the DNA TGTGCCAGTAGTAAACCCCAAGCCTCGACAGGGGGCAGTCGTCGGGCCGAGCAGTACTTC. Protein sequence: CASSKPQASTGGSRRAEQYF.

The chain couples TRBV19 to TRBJ1-1; D uncertain. Germline V gene data show CDR1 as LNHDA and CDR2 as SQIVND (reference sequence). V was clipped by 3 bases and J by 1 base, with 12 bases between them. The CDR3 is 15 residues long. The CDR3 protein is CASSIPEGKNTEAFF. The DNA of the CDR3 is TGTGCCAGTAGTATCCCTGAGGGAAAGAACACTGAAGCTTTCTTT.

The V and J genes are TRBV7-6 and TRBJ1-6, with TRBD1 matching over 7 bases. CDR1 and CDR2 from the germline V gene are SGHVS and FNYEAQ. The V segment lost 3 bases and the J segment 5 bases; nucleotides outside the gene matches: 4. There are 15 residues in the CDR3. The CDR3 DNA reads as TGTGCCAGCAGCTTGACGACAGGGAATAATTCACCCCTCCACTTT. Translating it yields CASSLTTGNNSPLHF.

This CDR3 is CASSRRGETEAFF. CDR3 DNA: TGTGCCAGCAGCCGACGGGGGGAAACTGAAGCTTTCTTT. The gene calls are TRBV4-2 and TRBJ1-1; weak D call: TRBD1 (5 bases). CDR1 and CDR2 (germline): LGHNA, YNFKEQ. The CDR3 runs to 13 residues. The germline V and J ends were trimmed by 4 bases and 5 bases, with 11 bases remaining between them.

The rearrangement links TRBV19 to TRBJ2-5; 10 bases agree with TRBD1. CDR1 is LNHDA, CDR2 SQIVND, per germline (reference sequence). The length of the CDR3 is 15 residues. J was trimmed by 5 bases and V by 5 bases; bases with no gene match: 8. DNA of the CDR3: TGTGCCAGTAGTGCTCCGGGACAGGGGTGGGAGACCCAGTACTTC. Protein sequence: CASSAPGQGWETQYF.

J is TRBJ2-7 and V is TRBV14; 11 bases agree with TRBD1. The J segment lost 6 bases and the V segment lost 7 bases, leaving 5 bases of the junction unmatched. Germline V gene data show CDR1 as SGHDN and CDR2 as FVKESK. CDR3 length: 13 amino acids. The CDR3 sequence is CASKGQGVGEQYF. CDR3 bases: TGTGCCAGCAAGGGACAGGGGGTCGGCGAGCAGTACTTC.

The rearrangement links TRBV7-3 to TRBJ2-2; 10 bases line up with TRBD2. The CDR3 extends over 16 amino acids. The V gene end was trimmed by 5 bases and the J gene end by 7 bases; junction bases not matched to a gene: 10. CDR1 is SGHTA and CDR2 is FQGTGA in the germline V gene. CDR3 region: CASSPTPSGGIGELFF. The CDR3 DNA sequence: TGTGCCAGCAGCCCTACACCTAGCGGGGGTATCGGGGAGCTGTTTTTT.

This chain's CDR3 is CASSAEAGTSNTEAFF. CDR3 coding DNA: TGTGCCAGCAGCGCTGAAGCCGGGACATCGAACACTGAAGCTTTCTTT. The V and J genes are TRBV9 and TRBJ1-1, with D possibly matching TRBD1 (6 bases). This CDR3 spans 16 amino acids. In germline, CDR1 is SGDLS, CDR2 YYNGEE. V was clipped by 3 bases and J by 1 base, with 16 bases between them.

The gene calls are TRBV4-1 and TRBJ2-7, with D maybe TRBD1 (6 bases). CDR1 MGHRA and CDR2 YSYEKL come from the germline V gene. The CDR3 has 17 residues. Trimming stripped 0 bases from V and 5 bases from J, with 20 bases between. CDR3 coding DNA: TGCGCCAGCAGCCAAGATTCTCTGTCGGCAGGGGCCAACGAGCAGTACTTC. It yields the protein CASSQDSLSAGANEQYF.

This chain links TRBV19 with TRBJ2-6, with D perhaps matching TRBD1 (5 bases). Germline CDR1 LNHDA, CDR2 SQIVND (reference sequence). The CDR3 is 15 residues long. Trimming removed 6 bases from V and 4 bases from J, with 13 bases in between. The CDR3 region is CASRIPGSGANVLTF. The CDR3 DNA follows: TGTGCCAGTAGGATTCCAGGGTCGGGGGCCAACGTCCTGACTTTC.

This rearrangement joins TRBV7-6 to TRBJ1-6; D possibly corresponds to TRBD1 (6 bases). This CDR3 region has 13 residues. The ends were cut back, 4 bases at V and 7 bases at J, with 8 bases in the middle. Germline V lookup: CDR1 SGHVS, CDR2 FNYEAQ. The CDR3 region is CASSSGDNSPLHF. CDR3 coding DNA: TGTGCCAGCAGCTCAGGGGACAATTCACCCCTCCACTTT.

The rearrangement links TRBV28 to TRBJ1-6; TRBD1 is a possible D gene (5 bases). Trimming took 5 bases from V and 7 from J, leaving 15 bases between them. CDR1 is MDHEN and CDR2 is SYDVKM in the germline V gene. The CDR3 is 15 amino acids. DNA of the CDR3: TGTGCCAGCAGTCAAATCACACCAGGGAATTCACCCCTCCACTTT. Amino acids: CASSQITPGNSPLHF.

The chain has TRBV5-1 and TRBJ2-1, with D perhaps TRBD2 (6 bases). Germline values: CDR1 SGHRS, CDR2 YFSETQ. The V and J ends lost 4 bases and 7 bases respectively, with 15 bases between them. CDR3 length equals 14 residues. The CDR3 loop reads CASSEGGGKNEQFF. The CDR3 region has the DNA TGCGCCAGCAGCGAGGGTGGCGGGAAGAATGAGCAGTTCTTC.

The V gene is TRBV7-6, the J gene TRBJ1-1; D is undetermined. V was cut by 5 bases and J by 1 base, with 5 bases left in between. Germline CDR1 is SGHVS and CDR2 is FNYEAQ. The CDR3 length is 12 residues. For the CDR3, the DNA is TGTGCCAGCAGCCGGGGGAACACTGAAGCTTTCTTT. Translated: CASSRGNTEAFF. Based on the CDR3 plus reference TRBV7-6 and TRBJ1-1, the full variable domain is GAGVSQSPRYKVTKRGQDVALRCDPISGHVSLYWYRQALGQGPEFLTYFNYEAQQDKSGLPNDRFSAERPEGSISTLTIQRTEQRDSAMYRCASSRGNTEAFFGQGTRLTVV.

The chain carries TRBV4-1 and TRBJ1-5, with D maybe TRBD1 (5 bases). V was clipped by 4 bases and J by 7 bases, with 17 bases between them. The CDR3 covers 15 residues. Germline CDR1 and CDR2: MGHRA and YSYEKL. CDR3 loop: CASSLRFQEGQPQHF. The CDR3 region has the DNA TGCGCCAGCAGCCTGAGATTCCAGGAGGGGCAGCCCCAGCATTTT.

The CDR3 nucleotides read TGTGCCAGCAGTCGCCCGGGGACAGATGGCTACACCTTC. It yields the protein CASSRPGTDGYTF. The V and J genes are TRBV28 and TRBJ1-2, with 7 bases aligning to TRBD1. Looked up from germline, CDR1 is MDHEN and CDR2 is SYDVKM. V was pared by 5 bases and J by 6 bases, with 6 bases of the junction left unmatched. The CDR3 runs to 13 residues.

The chain carries TRBV2 and TRBJ1-1, with 7 bases aligning to TRBD1. The CDR3 has 13 amino acids. CDR1 and CDR2 from the germline V gene are SNHLY and FYNNEI. The V segment lost 6 bases and the J segment 3 bases; nucleotides outside the gene matches: 4. CDR3 sequence: CASREGADTEAFF. CDR3 bases: TGTGCCAGCAGGGAGGGGGCCGACACTGAAGCTTTCTTT.

The chain employs TRBV5-1 and TRBJ2-3; 7 bases match TRBD2. The CDR3 is 15 amino acids. Germline V lookup: CDR1 SGHRS, CDR2 YFSETQ. V lost 4 bases and J lost 3; bases outside the gene matches: 8. In nucleotides, the CDR3 is TGCGCCAGCAGCCAAAATGTGGGGGGGACAGATACGCAGTATTTT. Protein: CASSQNVGGTDTQYF.